What follows is one T cell receptor (beta chain) and its context. Its antigen is unknown. Base qualities are not recorded, but no much larger clone differs from it by a single base. In the prospective study, participants were about 18 to 89 years old, resided in under 30 geographic areas of the United States, and were enrolled through a virtual design. In the prospective study, participants were assigned to cohorts based on the clinical history participants reported in a screening survey and a study questionnaire. ImmuneRACE Cohort 3 recovered participants were defined by two consecutive negative NP/OP PCR tests, healthcare professional clearance, or symptom resolution. Each participant in the prospective study had whole blood, serum and a nasopharyngeal or oropharyngeal swab collected by mobile phlebotomists. Additional blood draws and questionnaires over an approximately two-month period could optionally be provided by prospective study participants. Before DNA extraction, prospective study blood samples were shipped either frozen or at room temperature.

The immunoSEQ Assay, a bias-controlled multiplex PCR, was used to amplify TCRbeta CDR3 regions from genomic DNA. The original pipeline was this. Nucleated cell counts per sample were estimated from amplification of reference gene primers within the assay. To quantify the absolute abundance of each unique TCRbeta CDR3 rearrangement, sequence reads were collapsed and filtered. For each sample, productive Simpson clonality was calculated as the square root of Simpson's diversity index across productive rearrangements. TCRdb took this table from immuneACCESS and kept in-frame rearrangements with V and J called. Such tables lack part of the clones; where checked against another copy, unresolved V genes explain under half of the gap, and the rest is unexplained. Clone size and V and J calls were adopted from that table, with D and trimming inferred from the DNA. For this sample the table gives about 310,000 clones, of which roughly 89% were detected only once. The top ten clonotypes cover 8.5% to 10% of the sample.

This sample stems from a study of blood T cell repertoires in COVID-19 (dated by TCRdb to the early 2020s). The study in broad terms: Samples covering the acute and convalescent phases of COVID-19 were provided by collaborators in the United States, Italy and Spain. The prospective study material was composed of cDNA or gDNA derived from T cells, B-cell-depleted T cells, or PBMCs. Deeply sampled blood TCRbeta repertoires from subjects exposed to, actively infected with, or recovered from COVID-19 were included in the dataset. A freely available public database, intended as a resource for researchers studying the immune response to SARS-CoV-2, is where the repertoires were released. Samples came from the ongoing ImmuneRACE study (first 160 participants) plus 1,254 subjects from 6 global collaborators. A de-identified subject ID, COVID-19 status, age in years and sex were almost always included in the sample metadata. Where HLA class I and class II types were available, the types were taken from metadata supplied by the sample provider, not from assay-based typing. What the research found in general, with its limitations: Clinical and demographic metadata were provided uncurated, with the amount varying by source and participant.

The germline V gene (reference sequence) gives CDR1 as LNHDA and CDR2 as SQIVND. The CDR3, cysteine through phenylalanine, is 16 amino acids long. Of the read, only the CDR3 DNA is kept; its 48 bases are in frame from base 1. Trimming removed 4 bases from V and 5 bases from J; the gene matches leave 9 bases unexplained. Sequencing was performed on PBMCs or T cells enriched from blood (not recorded which). Recombination linked TRBV19 to TRBJ1-5, with 9 bases matching TRBD1. The receptor comes from a woman aged 18-29 years who had recovered from COVID-19. The nucleotides read TGTGCCAGTAGTACTCGACAGGGGGGGCTCCATCAGCCCCAGCATTTT. Its protein is CASSTRQGGLHQPQHF.